This TCR beta chain was obtained from a study of cytomegalovirus exposure and HLA in healthy donors. Across the study: A prior study identified 100 million to 130 million unique TCR beta sequences from 190 million or so T cells. The study's findings and limits: No immune exposure information besides CMV serostatus was available. Productive rates of about 90% or about 30% were seen for most TCR beta V segments in an earlier analysis.

In the PCR, 60 Vbeta and 13 Jbeta primers were used. Profiled with immunoSEQ multiplex PCR; TCRdb holds only in-frame clones, not every one. Of 190,000 or so clones detected, 80% appear once; the ten largest clones hold 0.65% to 0.75%. A remark on this clone: Its antigen is currently unknown.

V dropped 2 bases and J dropped 10 bases, with 15 bases sitting between them. This CDR3 has 14 amino acids. Germline V gives CDR1 LNHDA, CDR2 SQIVND (reference sequence). The specimen was PBMCs. The chain couples TRBV19 to TRBJ1-5, with D tentatively TRBD1 (6 bases). The receptor's source is a boy aged 5-17 years in good health and CMV-seronegative. CDR3: CASSIQGQPKPQHF. The CDR3 DNA reads TGTGCCAGTAGTATACAGGGGCAGCCCAAACCCCAGCATTTT.